This TCR beta chain stems from a study of CD8+CD57+ T cells in acquired aplastic anemia. V shed 6 bases, J shed 8 bases, and the junction held 10 bases outside the gene matches. The CDR3 totals 13 residues. Germline V gene data show CDR1 as DFQATT and CDR2 as SNEGSKA (reference sequence). Genomic DNA, the template, was used for profiling of the TCR beta VDJ and CDR3. TCRdb re-called the reads through MiXCR, storing one row per CDR3 protein. The table includes 150,000 or so distinct CDR3 sequences, roughly 63% detected once. The clonotype was recovered from a human donor in good health. Sample: sorted CD4+, CD8+, or CD8+CD57+ T cells (not recorded which) from PBMCs. The chain recombines TRBV20-1 with TRBJ1-5; TRBD1 agrees at 7 bases. The CDR3 DNA is TGCAGTGCCCGACAGGGTGTTACGGAGCCCCAGCATTTT. The encoded protein is CSARQGVTEPQHF.